Below, 24 T cell receptor beta chains from the same sample are listed, as sequenced in a study of graft-versus-host responses after intestinal transplantation. Assay: immunoSEQ multiplex PCR; the TCRdb copy retains only in-frame clones and omits some. The table lists around 10,000 clones, about 92% of them singletons. The sequencing here drew on PBMCs, taken about 70 days after transplant. These receptors all come from a human patient who received an intestinal transplant, so some T cells may come from the graft donor.

This chain connects TRBV28 to TRBJ2-1; D is undetermined. Between the trimmed V and J ends, which lost 8 bases and 8 bases, there was a span of 16 bases. Germline lookup yields CDR1 MDHEN and CDR2 SYDVKM. The CDR3 spans 13 residues. The CDR3 loop is CASSGSPGDEQFF. CDR3 DNA: TGTGCCAGCTCAGGCTCTCCCGGAGATGAGCAGTTCTTC.

The CDR3 coding sequence is TGTGCCAGTAGTATAGGGTTTAGCGGAGACACCGGGGAGCTGTTTTTT. It codes for CASSIGFSGDTGELFF. V is TRBV19 and J is TRBJ2-2, with D possibly TRBD2 on 6 matching bases. Deletions cut 1 base from V and 3 bases from J, with 12 bases between. This CDR3 has 16 amino acids. Looked up from germline, CDR1 is LNHDA and CDR2 is SQIVND (reference sequence).

The CDR3, as DNA: TGTGCCACAAGTATTACGGATACGCAGTATTTT. It yields the protein CATSITDTQYF. The chain uses TRBV19 and TRBJ2-3, with D unresolved. Trimming shortened V by 10 bases and J by 6 bases, and 11 bases separated the two germline ends. Germline V CDR1 and CDR2: LNHDA, SQIVND (reference sequence). The CDR3 has 11 residues.

The chain joins TRBV29-1 to TRBJ1-1; the D gene is possibly TRBD1 (5 bases). The CDR3 covers 12 residues. V was clipped by 7 bases and J by 2 bases, with 11 bases between them. Looked up from germline, CDR1 is SQVTM and CDR2 is ANQGSEA. The CDR3 coding sequence is TGCAGCGCCCTAAGGGGAAACACTGAAGCTTTCTTT. This codes for CSALRGNTEAFF.

The chain joins TRBV5-1 to TRBJ1-4; the D gene is possibly TRBD1 (6 bases). Germline V gene lookup returns CDR1 SGHRS and CDR2 YFSETQ. V was pared by 0 bases and J by 7 bases, with 19 bases between. The CDR3 runs 17 residues. The CDR3 bases are TGCGCCAGCAGCTTGGGGGCCCGGGGGGGCCTGCGTGAAAAACTGTTTTTT. This encodes CASSLGARGGLREKLFF.

The V and J genes are TRBV7-2 and TRBJ1-1, with D uncertain. The CDR3 has 14 amino acids. V lost 2 bases and J 1 base, leaving 8 bases between the germline ends. Looked up from germline, CDR1 is SGHTA and CDR2 is FQGNSA. The CDR3 DNA follows: TGTGCCAGCAGCTTAAGTCCAGGGAACACTGAAGCTTTCTTT. This codes for CASSLSPGNTEAFF.

The V call is TRBV29-1, the J call TRBJ2-2; D gene uncertain. CDR3 size: 12 residues. The V end lost 4 bases, the J end lost 6 bases, and 9 bases lay between the germline ends. Germline-derived CDR1 and CDR2 are SQVTM and ANQGSEA. The CDR3 reads CSVVIGSGELFF. As DNA, the CDR3 is TGCAGCGTTGTAATCGGGTCCGGGGAGCTGTTTTTT.

The rearrangement uses TRBV2 and TRBJ2-7; 8 nucleotides align to TRBD2. With 6 bases clipped from V and 0 bases from J, the junction kept 7 bases outside the gene matches. The V gene's germline CDR1 is SNHLY and CDR2 FYNNEI. There are 15 residues in the CDR3. CDR3 in amino acids: CASREAAGVSYEQYF. For the CDR3, the DNA is TGTGCCAGCAGGGAGGCAGCGGGAGTCTCCTACGAGCAGTACTTC.

The rearrangement joins TRBV19 to TRBJ1-1, with a weak D call TRBD1 (5 bases). Germline CDR1 and CDR2: LNHDA and SQIVND (reference sequence). The V gene lost 5 bases and the J gene lost 6 bases, with 10 bases spanning the gap. This CDR3 comprises 12 residues. The CDR3 spells CASSPSGAEAFF. The DNA of the CDR3 is TGTGCCAGTAGTCCCTCGGGGGCTGAAGCTTTCTTT.

This chain uses TRBV6-5 with TRBJ2-7, with 8 bases matching TRBD1. Germline CDR1 MNHEY, CDR2 SVGAGI. CDR3 size: 14 residues. V lost 5 bases and J lost 6; bases outside the gene matches: 9. CDR3 DNA sequence: TGTGCCAGCAGTGCTGGACAGGGATCGGGCGAGCAGTACTTC. Translated, it gives CASSAGQGSGEQYF.

The CDR3 protein is CASSQSRGLSPLSSYNEQFF. The CDR3 coding sequence is TGCGCCAGCAGCCAGAGTCGGGGTCTCTCCCCCTTAAGCTCCTACAATGAGCAGTTCTTC. The chain uses TRBV4-1 and TRBJ2-1; a possible D gene is TRBD2 (5 bases). The ends were cut back, 3 bases at V and 0 bases at J, with 24 bases in the middle. This CDR3 contains 20 residues. The V gene's germline CDR1 is MGHRA and CDR2 YSYEKL.

The table lists this clone with a count of one. The chain employs TRBV18 and TRBJ2-5, with TRBD1 matching over 8 bases. CDR1 KGHSH and CDR2 LQKENI come from the germline V gene. The CDR3 length is 14 residues. After removal of 6 bases from V and 3 bases from J, the junction contained 6 bases not matched to a gene. The CDR3 DNA follows: TGTGCCAGCTCCCCATCGACAGGGGAAGAGACCCAGTACTTC. It specifies CASSPSTGEETQYF. Based on the CDR3 plus reference TRBV18 and TRBJ2-5, the full variable domain is NAGVMQNPRHLVRRRGQEARLRCSPMKGHSHVYWYRQLPEEGLKFMVYLQKENIIDESGMPKERFSAEFPKEGPSILRIQQVVRGDSAAYFCASSPSTGEETQYFGPGTRLLVL.

This clone was detected only once. The chain couples TRBV28 to TRBJ2-1; 8 nucleotides align to TRBD2. The length of the CDR3 is 13 residues. After removal of 3 bases from V and 9 bases from J, the junction contained 4 bases not matched to a gene. Germline-derived CDR1 and CDR2 are MDHEN and SYDVKM. CDR3 in DNA: TGTGCCAGCAGTTTTGGGAGCGGGGGTGAGCAGTTCTTC. Its protein product is CASSFGSGGEQFF.

V and J are TRBV7-3 and TRBJ2-5, with D possibly being TRBD2 (6 bases). Germline CDR1 and CDR2: SGHTA and FQGTGA. Deletions cut 3 bases from V and 3 bases from J, with 11 bases between. The CDR3 is 14 residues long. DNA of the CDR3: TGTGCCAGCAGCTTGGGCGGGACGGAAGAGACCCAGTACTTC. This gives the protein CASSLGGTEETQYF. Full variable domain (remainder filled in from reference TRBV7-3 and TRBJ2-5): GAGVSQTPSNKVTEKGKYVELRCDPISGHTALYWYRQSLGQGPEFLIYFQGTGAADDSGLPNDRFFAVRPEGSVSTLKIQRTERGDSAVYLCASSLGGTEETQYFGPGTRLLVL.

This clone was picked up one time. The chain employs TRBV5-4 and TRBJ2-7; 15 bases are shared with TRBD2. Per the germline V gene, CDR1 is SGHNT and CDR2 is YYREEE (reference sequence). This CDR3 is built from 15 residues. V lost 4 bases to trimming and J lost 10 bases; unmatched junction nucleotides: 9. The CDR3: CASSAGLAGGNPQYF. The CDR3 nucleotides are TGTGCCAGCAGCGCGGGACTAGCGGGAGGCAACCCACAGTACTTC.

The chain uses TRBV5-1 and TRBJ2-1, with no clear D. This CDR3 region has 17 residues. Trimming took off 0 bases at V and 0 bases at J, with 13 bases between the two ends. In germline, CDR1 is SGHRS, CDR2 YFSETQ. The CDR3: CASSLEPTLSSYNEQFF. CDR3 bases: TGCGCCAGCAGCTTGGAACCGACGTTAAGCTCCTACAATGAGCAGTTCTTC. Variable domain in full (rest from reference TRBV5-1 and TRBJ2-1): KAGVTQTPRYLIKTRGQQVTLSCSPISGHRSVSWYQQTPGQGLQFLFEYFSETQRNKGNFPGRFSGRQFSNSRSEMNVSTLELGDSALYLCASSLEPTLSSYNEQFFGPGTRLTVL.

The chain links TRBV9 to TRBJ1-1; possibly TRBD1 for D (6 bases). V was clipped by 4 bases and J by 8 bases, with 12 bases between them. Germline CDR1 is SGDLS and CDR2 is YYNGEE. The CDR3 sequence is 12 residues long. The DNA for the CDR3 is TGTGCCAGCAGCAACACCGGGACAGAAGCTTTCTTT. It specifies CASSNTGTEAFF. The full variable domain, in which reference TRBV9 and TRBJ1-1 provide the parts outside the CDR3, is DSGVTQTPKHLITATGQRVTLRCSPRSGDLSVYWYQQSLDQGLQFLIQYYNGEERAKGNILERFSAQQFPDLHSELNLSSLELGDSALYFCASSNTGTEAFFGQGTRLTVV.

This clone was observed a handful of times. The chain carries TRBV6-5 and TRBJ2-1, with unresolved D. The length of the CDR3 is 14 residues. V was shortened by 2 bases and J by 5 bases, with 10 bases between the two germline ends. Germline CDR1 is MNHEY and CDR2 is SVGAGI. CDR3 in amino acids: CASSYMGVHNEQFF. CDR3 coding DNA: TGTGCCAGCAGTTACATGGGCGTACACAATGAGCAGTTCTTC.

The V and J genes are TRBV27 and TRBJ2-2; 11 nucleotides line up with TRBD1. The CDR3 is 17 amino acids. Trimming cost V 4 bases and J 5 bases; bases outside gene matches: 9. The germline CDR1 and CDR2 sequences are MNHEY and SMNVEV (reference sequence). The CDR3 nucleotides read TGTGCCAGCAGTTCACTTATGGACAGGGGGCTAACCGGGGAGCTGTTTTTT. This sequence encodes CASSSLMDRGLTGELFF.

The chain combines TRBV13 with TRBJ1-3; D not resolved. Per germline, CDR1 PRHDT and CDR2 FYEKMQ (reference sequence). The germline V and J ends were trimmed by 9 bases and 1 base, with 22 bases remaining between them. There are 17 residues in the CDR3. This chain's CDR3 is CASSKTEEKFSGNTIYF. The CDR3 DNA sequence: TGTGCCAGTTCGAAAACAGAGGAAAAGTTTTCTGGAAACACCATATATTTT.

The chain combines TRBV5-1 with TRBJ2-1; tentative D call: TRBD1 (6 bases). Per germline, CDR1 SGHRS and CDR2 YFSETQ. Trimming cost V 0 bases and J 8 bases, with 18 bases left between them. The CDR3 loop spans 16 amino acids. CDR3 DNA: TGCGCCAGCAGCTTGGAGTTACAGGGTGGTTTGGATGAGCAGTTCTTC. The encoded protein is CASSLELQGGLDEQFF. Full variable domain (remainder filled in from reference TRBV5-1 and TRBJ2-1): KAGVTQTPRYLIKTRGQQVTLSCSPISGHRSVSWYQQTPGQGLQFLFEYFSETQRNKGNFPGRFSGRQFSNSRSEMNVSTLELGDSALYLCASSLELQGGLDEQFFGPGTRLTVL.

The rearrangement joins TRBV15 to TRBJ1-5, with D maybe TRBD1 (6 bases). The germline V and J ends were trimmed by 3 bases and 1 base, with 10 bases remaining between them. The CDR3 is 15 amino acids. Per germline, CDR1 LNHNV and CDR2 YYDKDF (reference sequence). The CDR3 coding sequence is TGTGCCACCAGCAGGGAGCAGGGGAGCAATCAGCCCCAGCATTTT. Protein product: CATSREQGSNQPQHF.

The rearrangement uses TRBV2 and TRBJ2-7; no definite D call. This CDR3 is 13 amino acids long. Germline V gene lookup returns CDR1 SNHLY and CDR2 FYNNEI. The V and J ends lost 3 bases and 2 bases respectively, with 8 bases between them. CDR3 in amino acids: CASSDGGTYEQYF. CDR3 nucleotide sequence: TGTGCCAGCAGTGACGGCGGAACCTACGAGCAGTACTTC.

V gene TRBV5-5 combines with J gene TRBJ2-5; weak D call: TRBD1 (7 bases). CDR1 is SGHKS, CDR2 YYEKEE, per germline (reference sequence). The CDR3 loop spans 14 amino acids. The V gene lost 2 bases and the J gene lost 5 bases, with 13 bases spanning the gap. CDR3 sequence reads: CASSFPGGRETQYF. The DNA for the CDR3 is TGTGCCAGCAGCTTCCCAGGGGGGAGGGAGACCCAGTACTTC.